This TCR beta chain is from a study of T cells in Graves' hyperthyroidism and ophthalmopathy. RNA transcripts provided the source from which TCR beta CDR3 regions were amplified. A set of HTBI primers served as the primers for a first-round RT-PCR of the TCR CDR3. MiXCR, applied by TCRdb to the multiplex PCR reads, yields one record per CDR3 protein. The sample lists hundreds of thousands of distinct CDR3 sequences, around 15% occurring once. The germline V gene has CDR1 DFQATT and CDR2 SNEGSKA (reference sequence). The CDR3 sequence is 17 residues long. This clonotype has ten or more counts. Input material: blood. The chain employs TRBV20-1 and TRBJ2-7, with TRBD2 identical over 10 bases. The receptor was derived from a woman aged 18-30 years with Graves' hyperthyroidism. The CDR3 protein is CTSPGQRRASGSWEQYF. The CDR3 coding sequence is TGCACCAGCCCCGGACAGCGGCGGGCTAGCGGGAGTTGGGAGCAGTACTTC.